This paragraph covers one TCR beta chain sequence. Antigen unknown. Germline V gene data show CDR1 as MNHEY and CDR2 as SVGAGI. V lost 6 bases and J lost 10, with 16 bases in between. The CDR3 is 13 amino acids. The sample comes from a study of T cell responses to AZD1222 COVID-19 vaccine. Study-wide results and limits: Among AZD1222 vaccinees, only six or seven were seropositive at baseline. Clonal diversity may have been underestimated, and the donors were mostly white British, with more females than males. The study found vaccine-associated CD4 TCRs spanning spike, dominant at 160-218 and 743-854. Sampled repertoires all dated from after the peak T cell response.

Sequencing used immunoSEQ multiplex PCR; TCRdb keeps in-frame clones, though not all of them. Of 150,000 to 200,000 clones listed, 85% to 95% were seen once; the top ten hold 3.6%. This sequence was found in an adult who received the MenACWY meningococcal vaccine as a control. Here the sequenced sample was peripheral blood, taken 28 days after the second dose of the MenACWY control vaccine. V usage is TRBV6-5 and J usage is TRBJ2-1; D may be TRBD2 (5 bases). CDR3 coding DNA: TGTGCCAGCAGCCTAGCTCCGGAATGGGAGCAGTTCTTC. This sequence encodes CASSLAPEWEQFF.